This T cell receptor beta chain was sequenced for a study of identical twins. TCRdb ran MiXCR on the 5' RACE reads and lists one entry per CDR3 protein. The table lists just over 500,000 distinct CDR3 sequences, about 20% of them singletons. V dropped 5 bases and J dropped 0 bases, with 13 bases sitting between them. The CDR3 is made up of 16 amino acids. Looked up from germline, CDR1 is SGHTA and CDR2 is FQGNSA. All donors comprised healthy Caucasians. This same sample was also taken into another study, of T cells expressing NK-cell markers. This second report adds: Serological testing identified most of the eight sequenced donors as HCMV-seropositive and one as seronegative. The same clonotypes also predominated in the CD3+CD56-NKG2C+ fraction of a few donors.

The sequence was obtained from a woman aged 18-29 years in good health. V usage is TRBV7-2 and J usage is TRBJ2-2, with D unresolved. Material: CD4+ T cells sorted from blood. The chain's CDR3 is CASSPLGHTNTGELFF. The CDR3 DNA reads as TGTGCCAGCAGCCCCTTAGGGCATACGAACACCGGGGAGCTGTTTTTT.